The next 2 T cell receptor beta chains were all read from a single sample in a study of response to subunit inactivated influenza vaccine. MiXCR, run by TCRdb on the RT-PCR reads, gives a single entry per CDR3 protein. The sample holds about 160,000 distinct CDR3 sequences; about 10% are singletons and the top ten take approximately 39%. This material consisted of CD8+ T cells sorted from PBMCs, taken approximately 25 months after vaccination. Every receptor here comes from a man in his fifties or sixties who received an inactivated influenza vaccine.

The V gene is TRBV5-5, the J gene TRBJ1-1, with unresolved D. This CDR3 has 14 residues. Germline CDR1 is SGHKS and CDR2 is YYEKEE (reference sequence). Trimming stripped 0 bases from V and 1 base from J, with 7 bases between. The CDR3 sequence: CASSLELRNTEAFF. CDR3 nucleotide sequence: TGTGCCAGCAGCTTGGAATTACGGAACACTGAAGCTTTCTTT.

The CDR3 protein is CASSQDGSTASYEQYF. The DNA for the CDR3 is TGCGCCAGCAGCCAAGATGGTTCGACGGCCTCCTACGAGCAGTACTTC. This chain links TRBV4-3 with TRBJ2-7; D unresolved. V was trimmed by 0 bases and J by 0 bases, leaving 12 bases between them. The CDR3 runs to 16 residues. CDR1 and CDR2 (germline): LGHNA, YSLEER.